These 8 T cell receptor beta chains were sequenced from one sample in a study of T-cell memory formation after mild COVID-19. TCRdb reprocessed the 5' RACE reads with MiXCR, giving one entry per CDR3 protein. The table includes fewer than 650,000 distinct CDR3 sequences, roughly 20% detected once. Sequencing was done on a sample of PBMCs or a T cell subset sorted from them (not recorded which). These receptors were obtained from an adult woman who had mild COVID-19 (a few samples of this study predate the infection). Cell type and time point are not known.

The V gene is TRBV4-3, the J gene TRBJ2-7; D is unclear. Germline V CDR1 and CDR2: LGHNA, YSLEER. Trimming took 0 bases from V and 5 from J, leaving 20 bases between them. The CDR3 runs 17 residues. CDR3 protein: CASSQDRVGGYKDEQYF. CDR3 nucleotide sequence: TGCGCCAGCAGCCAAGATAGGGTCGGCGGCTACAAAGACGAGCAGTACTTC.

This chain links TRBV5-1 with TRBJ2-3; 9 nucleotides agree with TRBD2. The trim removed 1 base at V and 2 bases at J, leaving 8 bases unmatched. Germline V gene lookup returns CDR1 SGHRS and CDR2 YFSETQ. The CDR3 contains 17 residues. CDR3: CASSLTILAGFTDTQYF. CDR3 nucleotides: TGCGCCAGCAGCTTGACTATCCTAGCGGGGTTCACAGATACGCAGTATTTT.

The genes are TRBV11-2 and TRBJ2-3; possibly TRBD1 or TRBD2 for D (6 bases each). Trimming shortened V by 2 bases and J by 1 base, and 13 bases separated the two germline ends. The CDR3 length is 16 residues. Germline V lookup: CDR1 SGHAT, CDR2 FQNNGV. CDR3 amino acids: CASSLRGEWGTDTQYF. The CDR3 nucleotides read TGTGCCAGCAGCTTAAGGGGGGAGTGGGGCACAGATACGCAGTATTTT. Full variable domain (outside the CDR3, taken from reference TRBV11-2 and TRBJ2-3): EAGVAQSPRYKIIEKRQSVAFWCNPISGHATLYWYQQILGQGPKLLIQFQNNGVVDDSQLPKDRFSAERLKGVDSTLKIQPAKLEDSAVYLCASSLRGEWGTDTQYFGPGTRLTVL.

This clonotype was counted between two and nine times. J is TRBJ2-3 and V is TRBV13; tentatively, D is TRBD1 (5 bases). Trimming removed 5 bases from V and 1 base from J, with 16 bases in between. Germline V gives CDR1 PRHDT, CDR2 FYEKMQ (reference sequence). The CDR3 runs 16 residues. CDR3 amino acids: CASSPPVGAGTDTQYF. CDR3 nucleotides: TGTGCCAGCAGCCCCCCTGTTGGGGCTGGCACAGATACGCAGTATTTT. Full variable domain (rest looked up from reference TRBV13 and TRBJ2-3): AAGVIQSPRHLIKEKRETATLKCYPIPRHDTVYWYQQGPGQDPQFLISFYEKMQSDKGSIPDRFSAQQFSDYHSELNMSSLELGDSALYFCASSPPVGAGTDTQYFGPGTRLTVL.

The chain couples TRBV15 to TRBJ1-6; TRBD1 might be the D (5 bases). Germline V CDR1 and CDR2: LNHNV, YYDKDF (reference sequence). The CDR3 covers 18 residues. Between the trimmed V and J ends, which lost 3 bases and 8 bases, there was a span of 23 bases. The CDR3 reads CATSSLFGTGIPDSPLHF. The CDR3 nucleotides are TGTGCCACCAGCAGCCTGTTTGGGACCGGGATCCCTGATTCACCCCTCCACTTT.

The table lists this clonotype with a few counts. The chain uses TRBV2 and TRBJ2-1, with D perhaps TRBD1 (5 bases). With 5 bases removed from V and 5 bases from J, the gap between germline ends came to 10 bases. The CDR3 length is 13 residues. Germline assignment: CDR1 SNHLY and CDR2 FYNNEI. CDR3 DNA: TGTGCCAGCAGTCGACAGATCGACAATGAGCAGTTCTTC. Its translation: CASSRQIDNEQFF.

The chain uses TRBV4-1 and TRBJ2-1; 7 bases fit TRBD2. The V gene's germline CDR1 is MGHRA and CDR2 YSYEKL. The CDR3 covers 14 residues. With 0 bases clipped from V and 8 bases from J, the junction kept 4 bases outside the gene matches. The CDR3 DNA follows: TGCGCCAGCAGCCAAGATCTTGGGGGGGATGAGCAGTTCTTC. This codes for CASSQDLGGDEQFF.

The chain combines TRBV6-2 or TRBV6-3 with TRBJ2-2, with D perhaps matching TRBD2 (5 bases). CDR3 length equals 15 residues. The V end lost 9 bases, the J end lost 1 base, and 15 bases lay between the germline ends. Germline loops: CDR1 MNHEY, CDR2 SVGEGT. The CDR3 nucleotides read TGTGCCAGTTTTTCGGCTAGCCAGAACACCGGGGAGCTGTTTTTT. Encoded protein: CASFSASQNTGELFF.